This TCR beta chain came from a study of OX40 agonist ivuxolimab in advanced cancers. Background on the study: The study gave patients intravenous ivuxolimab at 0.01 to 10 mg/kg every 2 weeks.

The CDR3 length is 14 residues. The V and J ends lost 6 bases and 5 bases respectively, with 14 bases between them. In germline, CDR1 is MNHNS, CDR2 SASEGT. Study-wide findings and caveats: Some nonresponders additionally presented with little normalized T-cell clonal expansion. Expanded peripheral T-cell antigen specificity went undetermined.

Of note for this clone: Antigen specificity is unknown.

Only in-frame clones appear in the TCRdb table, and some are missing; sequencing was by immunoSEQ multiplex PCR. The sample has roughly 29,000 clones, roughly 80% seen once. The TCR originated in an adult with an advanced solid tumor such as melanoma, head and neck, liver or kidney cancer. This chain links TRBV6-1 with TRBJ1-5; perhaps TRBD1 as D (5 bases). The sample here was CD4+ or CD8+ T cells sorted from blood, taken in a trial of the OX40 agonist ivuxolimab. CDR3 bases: TGTGCCAGCAGAGAGGACATTGCCGATCAGCCCCAGCATTTT. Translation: CASREDIADQPQHF.